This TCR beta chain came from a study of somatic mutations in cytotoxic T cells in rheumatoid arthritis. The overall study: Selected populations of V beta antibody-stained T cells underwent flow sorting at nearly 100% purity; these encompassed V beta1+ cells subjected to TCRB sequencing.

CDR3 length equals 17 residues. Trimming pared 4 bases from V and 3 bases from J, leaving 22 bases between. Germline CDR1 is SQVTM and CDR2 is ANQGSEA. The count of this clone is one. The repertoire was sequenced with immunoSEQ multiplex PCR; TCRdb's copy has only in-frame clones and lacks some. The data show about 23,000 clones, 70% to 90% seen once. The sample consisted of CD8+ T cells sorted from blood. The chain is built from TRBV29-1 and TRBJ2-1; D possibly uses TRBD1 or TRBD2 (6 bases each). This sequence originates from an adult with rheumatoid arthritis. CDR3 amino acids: CSVGPGRGGTNYNEQFF. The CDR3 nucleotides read TGCAGCGTTGGCCCGGGGCGAGGGGGGACAAACTACAATGAGCAGTTCTTC.